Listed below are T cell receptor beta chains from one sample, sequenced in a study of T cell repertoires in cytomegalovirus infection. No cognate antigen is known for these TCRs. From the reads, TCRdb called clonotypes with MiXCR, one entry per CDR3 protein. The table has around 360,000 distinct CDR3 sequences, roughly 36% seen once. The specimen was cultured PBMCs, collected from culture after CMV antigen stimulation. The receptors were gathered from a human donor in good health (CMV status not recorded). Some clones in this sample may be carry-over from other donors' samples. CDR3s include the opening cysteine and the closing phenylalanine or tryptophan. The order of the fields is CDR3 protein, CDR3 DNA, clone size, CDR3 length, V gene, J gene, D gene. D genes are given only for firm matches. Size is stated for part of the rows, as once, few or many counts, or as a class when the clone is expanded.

CASSIDAQGGQPQHF	TGTGCCAGTAGTATAGATGCCCAGGGCGGACAGCCCCAGCATTTT	once	15	TRBV19	TRBJ1-5	.
CPISDGPTDTQYF	TGTCCCATCAGTGATGGCCCCACAGATACGCAGTATTTT	.	13	TRBV10-3	TRBJ2-3	.
CASSPDRLTDSPLHF	TGTGCCAGTAGTCCGGACAGGCTTACGGATTCACCCCTCCACTTT	once	15	TRBV19	TRBJ1-6	TRBD1
CASSYPLGREELDTQYF	TGTGCCAGCAGTTACCCGCTCGGGCGGGAGGAACTAGATACGCAGTATTTT	few	17	TRBV6-2/TRBV6-3	TRBJ2-3	TRBD2
CASSHGGRRNEQFF	TGTGCCAGCTCACATGGTGGGAGAAGGAATGAGCAGTTCTTC	few	14	TRBV18	TRBJ2-1	.
CASSTGVAGPNTGELFF	TGTGCCAGCAGCACCGGGGTGGCGGGACCGAACACCGGGGAGCTGTTTTTT	few	17	TRBV7-2	TRBJ2-2	.
CASSAFSGGYEQYF	TGTGCCAGCAGCGCGTTTAGCGGTGGGTACGAGCAGTACTTC	.	14	TRBV7-2	TRBJ2-7	.
CASMRGGAGQETQYF	TGTGCCAGCATGAGGGGGGGCGCGGGGCAAGAGACCCAGTACTTC	.	15	TRBV7-2	TRBJ2-5	.
CASSAPGQGLAFAGELFF	TGTGCCAGCAGTGCCCCGGGTCAAGGGCTAGCGTTTGCCGGGGAGCTGTTTTTT	.	18	TRBV6-1	TRBJ2-2	.
CASSPGQGTPNIYGYTF	TGTGCCAGCAGCCCGGGACAGGGGACACCAAATATCTATGGCTACACCTTC	.	17	TRBV7-2	TRBJ1-2	TRBD1
CASSPMKTAGYNEQFF	TGTGCCAGCAGCCCCATGAAAACCGCAGGGTACAATGAGCAGTTCTTC	many	16	TRBV7-6	TRBJ2-1	.
CASSLGDRNAYGYTF	TGTGCCAGCAGCTTAGGGGACAGGAATGCCTATGGCTACACCTTC	few	15	TRBV7-2	TRBJ1-2	TRBD1
CASSESQTSGRRTDTQYF	TGTGCCAGCAGTGAATCCCAGACTAGCGGGAGACGCACAGATACGCAGTATTTT	.	18	TRBV25-1	TRBJ2-3	TRBD2
CASRPGQGSYEQYF	TGTGCCAGTAGACCGGGACAGGGTTCCTACGAGCAGTACTTC	.	14	TRBV19	TRBJ2-7	TRBD1
CASSFPSGTSGNNEQFF	TGTGCCAGCAGCTTCCCCTCGGGGACTAGCGGTAACAATGAGCAGTTCTTC	.	17	TRBV6-6	TRBJ2-1	TRBD2
CATSRLQQGPSGNTIYF	TGTGCCACCAGCAGACTCCAACAGGGCCCCTCTGGAAACACCATATATTTT	.	17	TRBV15	TRBJ1-3	.
CASSQDDDIRPQHF	TGCGCCAGCAGCCAAGATGACGACATAAGGCCCCAGCATTTT	few	14	TRBV4-1	TRBJ1-5	.
CSVGLPITGELFF	TGCAGCGTGGGACTACCTATCACCGGGGAGCTGTTTTTT	once	13	TRBV29-1	TRBJ2-2	TRBD2
CASSQTGQGMQGYTF	TGTGCCAGCTCACAAACGGGACAGGGGATGCAGGGCTACACCTTC	many	15	TRBV18	TRBJ1-2	TRBD1
CASSAPMNTEAFF	TGCGCCAGCAGCGCACCTATGAACACTGAAGCTTTCTTT	.	13	TRBV4-1	TRBJ1-1	.
CASSLALGADTEAFF	TGTGCCAGCAGCTTAGCGCTGGGGGCGGATACTGAAGCTTTCTTT	few	15	TRBV7-2	TRBJ1-1	.
CASSRDTAPEQYF	TGTGCCAGCAGTCGGGACACCGCCCCCGAGCAGTACTTC	.	13	TRBV3-1	TRBJ2-7	.
CASGKTGYGELFF	TGTGCCAGCGGGAAGACAGGGTACGGGGAGCTGTTTTTT	.	13	TRBV6-5	TRBJ2-2	TRBD1
CASSASGGEGYTF	TGTGCCAGCAGCGCTTCCGGGGGGGAAGGCTACACCTTC	.	13	TRBV7-9	TRBJ1-2	.
CSSTGTSGTDEQFF	TGCAGCTCAACCGGGACTAGCGGGACCGATGAGCAGTTCTTC	.	14	TRBV29-1	TRBJ2-1	TRBD2